The rows below give T cell receptor beta chains drawn from one sample of a study of identical twins. TCRdb itself ran the 5' RACE reads through MiXCR, one entry per CDR3 protein. The sample carries about 530,000 distinct CDR3 sequences, roughly 15% recorded once. These data also formed part of another study, on yellow fever vaccine responses in identical twins.

The specimen sequenced was CD4+ T cells sorted from blood. The receptors here all came from a woman aged 18-35 years in good health. Each CDR3 is given with its conserved first and last residue. The D gene is left open where the match is weak. A row's size may be missing; if present it is once, few, many or a size class.

d_gene | abundance | j_gene | v_gene | CDR3nt | CDR3aa
. | . | TRBJ2-1 | TRBV24-1 | TGTGCCACCAGTGATGCGACTAGAGTCGAACAGTTCTTC | CATSDATRVEQFF
. | . | TRBJ2-7 | TRBV12-3/TRBV12-4 | TGTGCCAGCAGTTTGGACATGGTATACGAGCAGTACTTC | CASSLDMVYEQYF
. | few | TRBJ1-1 | TRBV7-2 | TGTGCCAGCAGCGCCCCAGGGGTAACTGAAGCTTTCTTT | CASSAPGVTEAFF
. | few | TRBJ1-5 | TRBV28 | TGTGCCAGCAGTATAGGGGGATTCAATCAGCCCCAGCATTTT | CASSIGGFNQPQHF
TRBD2 | . | TRBJ2-1 | TRBV12-3/TRBV12-4 | TGTGCCAGCGTATCAGCGGGAACCTACAATGAGCAGTTCTTC | CASVSAGTYNEQFF
. | few | TRBJ1-1 | TRBV29-1 | TGCAGCGTTGGGTTCGCGTTGGCCAGGGGAAACACTGAAGCTTTCTTT | CSVGFALARGNTEAFF
TRBD2 | . | TRBJ2-1 | TRBV4-1 | TGCGCCAGCAGCCAAGGGGCTAGCGGGAGGCCCTCCTACAATGAGCAGTTCTTC | CASSQGASGRPSYNEQFF
TRBD1 | few | TRBJ1-3 | TRBV7-9 | TGTGCCAGCAGGGCGGACAGGGATGGAAACACCATATATTTT | CASRADRDGNTIYF
. | . | TRBJ2-1 | TRBV5-1 | TGCGCCAGCAGCTTGGGTTGGGCCGGGCCAACCTACAATGAGCAGTTCTTC | CASSLGWAGPTYNEQFF
. | . | TRBJ2-7 | TRBV5-1 | TGCGCCAGCAGCTCCAATCTGGAGCAGTACTTC | CASSSNLEQYF
. | . | TRBJ2-7 | TRBV12-3/TRBV12-4 | TGTGCCAGCAGTTTATCAACTAGTCACCCCTACGAGCAGTACTTC | CASSLSTSHPYEQYF
. | few | TRBJ2-6 | TRBV3-1 | TGTGCCAGCAGCCAAGATTGGACCGTCGCTGGGGCCAACGTCCTGACTTTC | CASSQDWTVAGANVLTF
. | . | TRBJ2-1 | TRBV20-1 | TGCAGTGCTAGAGTAATTTTCCCGGGAGAACTCTACAATGAGCAGTTCTTC | CSARVIFPGELYNEQFF
. | many | TRBJ1-1 | TRBV4-2 | TGTGCCAGCAGCCAAGCCGTTGTGACCCACACTGAAGCTTTCTTT | CASSQAVVTHTEAFF
TRBD2 | many | TRBJ2-7 | TRBV27 | TGTGCCAGCAGTTTAAGGGGACTAGCTTTCTACGAGCAGTACTTC | CASSLRGLAFYEQYF
TRBD1 | many | TRBJ1-1 | TRBV5-1 | TGCGCCAGCAGCGCTAGGACAGGGGGCGCTGAAGCTTTCTTT | CASSARTGGAEAFF
. | . | TRBJ2-1 | TRBV9 | TGTGCCAGCAGCGTCCGGGACTGGTCCAATGAGCAGTTCTTC | CASSVRDWSNEQFF
. | . | TRBJ2-3 | TRBV6-2/TRBV6-3 | TGTGCCAGCAGTTACTCGATTTCCCAGGAGCCCCTCGCAGATACGCAGTATTTT | CASSYSISQEPLADTQYF
. | . | TRBJ1-2 | TRBV20-1 | TGCAGTGCTAATCCGGACACCTACACCTTC | CSANPDTYTF
. | . | TRBJ2-7 | TRBV18 | TGTGCCAGCTCACCACCGTTAGGCGGTTTCTCCTACGAGCAGTACTTC | CASSPPLGGFSYEQYF
. | few | TRBJ1-1 | TRBV20-1 | TGCAGGGCCGGGCGTAGGACTGAAGCTTTCTTT | CRAGRRTEAFF
TRBD2 | . | TRBJ2-5 | TRBV20-1 | TGCAGTGCCCGGGTCCACGGGGGGCAAGAGACCCAGTACTTC | CSARVHGGQETQYF
TRBD2 | few | TRBJ2-1 | TRBV12-3/TRBV12-4 | TGTGCCAGCAGTTTGGTTTTGAGGTTAGTTGCAGTGCGGGGGTACAATGAGCAGTTCTTC | CASSLVLRLVAVRGYNEQFF
TRBD2 | . | TRBJ2-1 | TRBV5-1 | TGCGCCAGCAGCTATGGACGGCTTACTAGCGGGAGGGCCGATGAGCAGTTCTTC | CASSYGRLTSGRADEQFF
. | few | TRBJ1-5 | TRBV5-1 | TGCGCCAGCTCCCCCGGGGGGGATAATCAGCCCCAGCATTTT | CASSPGGDNQPQHF
TRBD2 | few | TRBJ2-1 | TRBV27 | TGTGCCAGCAGTTTGGAAGGCGGGGGGGCCAGCTATGAGCAGTTCTTC | CASSLEGGGASYEQFF
. | . | TRBJ1-2 | TRBV5-4 | TGTGCCAGCACCTTTGAAATTGTAGATGGCTACACCTTC | CASTFEIVDGYTF
. | . | TRBJ2-4 | TRBV5-1 | TGCGCCAGCAGCTTGTCCGGGGCCCGTTACGGAAACATTCAGTACTTC | CASSLSGARYGNIQYF
. | few | TRBJ1-4 | TRBV18 | TGTGCCAGCAGCCCCACCGCAACTAATGAAAAACTGTTTTTT | CASSPTATNEKLFF
. | . | TRBJ2-2 | TRBV5-1 | TGCGCCAGCAGCTTGACTGTCGCGAACACCGGGGAGCTGTTTTTT | CASSLTVANTGELFF
. | few | TRBJ1-1 | TRBV12-3/TRBV12-4 | TGTGCCAGCAGCCCAAGGATCACGAGCACTGAAGCTTTCTTT | CASSPRITSTEAFF
. | . | TRBJ2-1 | TRBV15 | TGTGCCACCAGCAGACCCGGTTCGGACCCGTACAATGAGCAGTTCTTC | CATSRPGSDPYNEQFF
. | . | TRBJ2-3 | TRBV18 | TGTGCCAGCACACAGAACCCAGCCCGCACAGATACGCAGTATTTT | CASTQNPARTDTQYF
TRBD2 | few | TRBJ2-1 | TRBV5-1 | TGCGCCAGCAGCGTTAGCGGGAGCACTAGGGATGAGCAGTTCTTC | CASSVSGSTRDEQFF
TRBD2 | few | TRBJ2-1 | TRBV5-6 | TGTGCCAGCAGTGGACTAGCCCCTGAGCAGTTCTTC | CASSGLAPEQFF
TRBD2 | many | TRBJ2-2 | TRBV4-1 | TGCGCCAGCAGCCAAGATGTTCCAGCGGGAGTCATCGGGGAGCTGTTTTTT | CASSQDVPAGVIGELFF
. | . | TRBJ1-2 | TRBV4-1 | TGCGCCAGCAGCCCTGGGGAACTCAGAACTAACTATGGCTACACCTTC | CASSPGELRTNYGYTF
. | few | TRBJ2-3 | TRBV5-1 | TGCGCCAGCAGCTTGGAGGCTACCACAGATACGCAGTATTTT | CASSLEATTDTQYF
TRBD2 | few | TRBJ2-1 | TRBV5-1 | TGCGCCAGCAGCCCCCTCCGGGGGGTTGACAATGAGCAGTTCTTC | CASSPLRGVDNEQFF
TRBD2 | . | TRBJ2-7 | TRBV14 | TGTGCCAGCAGCCCAAGGACGGGACTAGCTACCTACGAGCAGTACTTC | CASSPRTGLATYEQYF
TRBD2 | . | TRBJ2-1 | TRBV11-1 | TGTGCCAGCAGCCAAAGGTATTTGGTGCGGGGGTCCTACAATGAGCAGTTCTTC | CASSQRYLVRGSYNEQFF
TRBD2 | few | TRBJ2-1 | TRBV6-5 | TGTGCCAGCATTTCCGGGGGGGCCACCTACAATGAGCAGTTCTTC | CASISGGATYNEQFF